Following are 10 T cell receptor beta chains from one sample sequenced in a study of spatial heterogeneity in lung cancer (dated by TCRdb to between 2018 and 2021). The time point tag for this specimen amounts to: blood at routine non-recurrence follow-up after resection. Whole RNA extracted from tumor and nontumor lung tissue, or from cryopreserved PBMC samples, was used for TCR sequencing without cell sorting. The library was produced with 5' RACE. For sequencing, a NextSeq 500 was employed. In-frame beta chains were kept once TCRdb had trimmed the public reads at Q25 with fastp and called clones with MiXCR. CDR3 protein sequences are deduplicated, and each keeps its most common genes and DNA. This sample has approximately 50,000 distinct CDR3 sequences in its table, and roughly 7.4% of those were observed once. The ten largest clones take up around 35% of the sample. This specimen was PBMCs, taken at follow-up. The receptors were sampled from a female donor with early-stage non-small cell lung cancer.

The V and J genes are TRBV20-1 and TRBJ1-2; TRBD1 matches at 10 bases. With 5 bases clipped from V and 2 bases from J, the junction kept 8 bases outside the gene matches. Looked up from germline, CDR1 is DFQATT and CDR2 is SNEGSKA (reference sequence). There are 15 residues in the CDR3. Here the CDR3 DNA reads TGCAGTGCTCAACTGCCGGGACAGGGGAACTATGGCTACACCTTC. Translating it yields CSAQLPGQGNYGYTF.

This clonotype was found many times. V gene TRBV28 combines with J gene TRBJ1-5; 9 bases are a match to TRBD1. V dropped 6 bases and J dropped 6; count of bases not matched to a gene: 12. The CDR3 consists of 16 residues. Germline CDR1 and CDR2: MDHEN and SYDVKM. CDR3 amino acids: CASSPWTGVKGQPQHF. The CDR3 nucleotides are TGTGCCAGCAGCCCCTGGACAGGGGTGAAGGGTCAGCCCCAGCATTTT.

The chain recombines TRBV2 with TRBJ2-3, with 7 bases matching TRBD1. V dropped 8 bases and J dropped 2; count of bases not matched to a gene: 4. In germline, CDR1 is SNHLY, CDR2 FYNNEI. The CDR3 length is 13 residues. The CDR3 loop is CASRQGTTDTQYF. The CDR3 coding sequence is TGTGCCAGCCGACAGGGCACCACAGATACGCAGTATTTT. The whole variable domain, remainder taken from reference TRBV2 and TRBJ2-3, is EPEVTQTPSHQVTQMGQEVILRCVPISNHLYFYWYRQILGQKVEFLVSFYNNEISEKSEIFDDQFSVERPDGSNFTLKIRSTKLEDSAMYFCASRQGTTDTQYFGPGTRLTVL.

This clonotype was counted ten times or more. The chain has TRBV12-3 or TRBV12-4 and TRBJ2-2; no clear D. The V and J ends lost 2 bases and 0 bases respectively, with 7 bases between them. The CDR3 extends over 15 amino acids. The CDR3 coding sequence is TGTGCCAGCAGTTTAAGTCTAGCGAACACCGGGGAGCTGTTTTTT. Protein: CASSLSLANTGELFF.

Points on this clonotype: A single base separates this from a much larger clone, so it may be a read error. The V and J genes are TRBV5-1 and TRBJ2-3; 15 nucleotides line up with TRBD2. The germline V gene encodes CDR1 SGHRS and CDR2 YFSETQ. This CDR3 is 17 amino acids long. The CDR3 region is CASSRWTSGGDAETQYF. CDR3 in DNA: TGCGCCAGCAGCCGCTGGACTAGCGGGGGGGACGCAGAAACGCAGTATTTT.

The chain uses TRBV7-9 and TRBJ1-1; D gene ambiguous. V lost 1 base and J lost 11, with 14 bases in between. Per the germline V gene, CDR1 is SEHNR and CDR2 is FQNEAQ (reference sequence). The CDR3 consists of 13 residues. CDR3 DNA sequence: TGTGCCAGCAGCTTAGAGGACGCGTTGGGGGCTTTCTTT. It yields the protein CASSLEDALGAFF.

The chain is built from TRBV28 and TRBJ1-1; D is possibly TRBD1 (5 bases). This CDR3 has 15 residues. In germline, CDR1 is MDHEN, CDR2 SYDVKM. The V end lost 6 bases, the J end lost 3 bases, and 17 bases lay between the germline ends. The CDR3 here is CASSPDQAGYTEAFF. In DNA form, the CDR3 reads TGTGCCAGCAGCCCAGACCAGGCAGGGTACACTGAAGCTTTCTTT.

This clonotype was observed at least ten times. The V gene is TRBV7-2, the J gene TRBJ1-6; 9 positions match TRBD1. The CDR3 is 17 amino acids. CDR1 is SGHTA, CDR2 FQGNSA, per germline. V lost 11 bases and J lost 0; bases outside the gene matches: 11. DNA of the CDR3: TGTGCCTCCAGCCGACAGGGGGATTCCTCCTATAATTCACCCCTCCACTTT. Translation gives CASSRQGDSSYNSPLHF.

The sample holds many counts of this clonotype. The CDR3 loop is CSARGQSSSSGANVLTF. CDR3 nucleotide sequence: TGCAGTGCTAGAGGACAGTCCAGTAGCTCTGGGGCCAACGTCCTGACTTTC. The chain employs TRBV20-1 and TRBJ2-6; a weak D match, TRBD1 (5 bases). Trimming took off 1 base at V and 0 bases at J, with 13 bases between the two ends. Germline-derived CDR1 and CDR2 are DFQATT and SNEGSKA (reference sequence). The CDR3 is 17 residues long.

The CDR3 DNA reads TGTGCCACCAGCCGGGACAGGGTAACTGAGCAGTTCTTC. This codes for CATSRDRVTEQFF. The J gene is TRBJ2-1, the V gene TRBV24-1; 9 nucleotides match TRBD1. CDR1 is KGHDR and CDR2 is SFDVKD in the germline V gene. CDR3 length equals 13 residues. The J segment lost 9 bases and the V segment lost 7 bases, leaving 6 bases of the junction unmatched.